Included here is one T cell receptor (beta chain) sequence, with context. Its antigen is not known. V shed 6 bases and J 2 bases; nucleotides not matched to a gene: 7. CDR1 and CDR2 from the germline V gene are MNHNS and SASEGT. The CDR3 sequence is 15 residues long. Healthy Caucasians alone served as donors. This entry comes from a study of identical twins. Study-wide results and caveats: Beta out-of-frame sequences showed weaker excess sharing between twins.

One entry per CDR3 protein, called by TCRdb with MiXCR from the 5' RACE reads. The sample lists about 810,000 distinct CDR3 sequences, around 12% occurring once. The same specimen was also included in a second study, on yellow fever vaccine responses in identical twins.

The sequencing sample was made of PBMCs. This TCR came from a woman in her late teens or twenties in good health. The rearrangement joins TRBV6-1 to TRBJ2-3; 8 nucleotides align to TRBD1. The CDR3 loop reads CASRRTGGPTDTQYF. CDR3 DNA: TGTGCCAGCAGACGTACAGGGGGGCCCACAGATACGCAGTATTTT.